These 22 T cell receptor beta chains were sequenced from one sample in a study of T cells in Graves' hyperthyroidism and ophthalmopathy. TCR beta CDR3 region amplification was performed from RNA transcripts. HTBI primers were the set used in a first-round RT-PCR of the TCR CDR3. TCRdb reanalysed the multiplex PCR reads using MiXCR and keeps one entry per CDR3 protein. The sample shows under 600,000 distinct CDR3 sequences, approximately 15% of them seen only once. Sequenced sample: blood. These receptors were obtained from a woman aged 40 to 55 with Graves' ophthalmopathy.

This clonotype was counted a few times. The V call is TRBV5-1, the J call TRBJ2-5; D is unresolved. The germline V gene encodes CDR1 SGHRS and CDR2 YFSETQ. The CDR3 runs to 14 residues. V was cut by 3 bases and J by 5 bases, with 14 bases left in between. DNA of the CDR3: TGCGCCAGCAGCTCTGGTGGGGTCGGGGAGACCCAGTACTTC. Protein sequence: CASSSGGVGETQYF.

The table lists this clonotype with a few counts. This sequence joins TRBV2 and TRBJ1-4, with D possibly TRBD1 on 5 matching bases. There are 14 residues in the CDR3. V was shortened by 8 bases and J by 7 bases, with 17 bases between the two germline ends. Germline CDR1 SNHLY, CDR2 FYNNEI. CDR3 sequence (DNA): TGTGCCAGCGGGAGACAGTTGGCCCTTGAAAAACTGTTTTTT. This codes for CASGRQLALEKLFF.

In its sample, this clonotype was seen a few times. V and J are TRBV5-1 and TRBJ2-1; 8 bases align to TRBD2. Germline CDR1 reads SGHRS; CDR2 reads YFSETQ. Unmatched junction bases numbered 7, after V lost 0 bases and J lost 5 bases. CDR3 size: 16 residues. Here the CDR3 DNA reads TGCGCCAGCAGCTTGGTAGCGGGACCGGGTCACAATGAGCAGTTCTTC. This sequence encodes CASSLVAGPGHNEQFF.

This clonotype has a count of ten or more. The rearrangement uses TRBV11-2 and TRBJ1-1; D is undetermined. Germline loops: CDR1 SGHAT, CDR2 FQNNGV. V was clipped by 5 bases and J by 1 base, with 17 bases between them. There are 16 residues in the CDR3. CDR3 loop: CASSPYQPFGNTEAFF. CDR3 DNA sequence: TGTGCCAGCAGCCCATATCAGCCCTTTGGGAACACTGAAGCTTTCTTT.

The chain couples TRBV16 to TRBJ1-4; TRBD1 is a possible D gene (6 bases). V lost 0 bases to trimming and J lost 8 bases, with 13 bases between them. The germline gives CDR1 KGHSY, CDR2 FQNENV. CDR3 length equals 15 residues. The CDR3 protein is CASSQSGRGGEKLFF. The CDR3 bases are TGTGCCAGCAGCCAATCGGGCAGGGGAGGCGAAAAACTGTTTTTT. Full variable domain (missing parts from reference TRBV16 and TRBJ1-4): GEEVAQTPKHLVRGEGQKAKLYCAPIKGHSYVFWYQQVLKNEFKFLISFQNENVFDETGMPKERFSAKCLPNSPCSLEIQATKLEDSAVYFCASSQSGRGGEKLFFGSGTQLSVL.

This sequence joins TRBV7-8 and TRBJ2-1, with D possibly TRBD1 on 6 matching bases. The CDR3 covers 18 residues. The V end was cut by 2 bases, the J end by 13 bases, with 30 bases between. CDR1 and CDR2 (germline): SGHVS, FQNEAQ. The CDR3 reads CASSLTLTVGARSDLQFF. The CDR3 coding sequence is TGTGCCAGCAGCTTAACTCTTACGGTGGGGGCCCGGAGCGATCTACAGTTCTTC.

This rearrangement joins TRBV6-1 to TRBJ2-1; the match to TRBD1 covers 7 bases. Trimming removed 11 bases from V and 4 bases from J; junction bases left unmatched: 11. The CDR3 spans 14 residues. CDR1 and CDR2 (germline): MNHNS, SASEGT. CDR3 sequence reads: CAAYRDRGYNEQFF. For the CDR3, the DNA is TGTGCCGCCTACCGGGACAGAGGATACAATGAGCAGTTCTTC.

In its sample, this clonotype was seen many times. This rearrangement joins TRBV30 to TRBJ2-1; TRBD1 is a possible D gene (6 bases). This CDR3 comprises 15 residues. CDR1 and CDR2 (germline): GTSNPN, SVGIG (reference sequence). V was clipped by 3 bases and J by 7 bases, with 19 bases between them. In DNA form, the CDR3 reads TGTGCCTGGAGCCCCGCTGCACAGGGACGGAATGAGCAGTTCTTC. Translation: CAWSPAAQGRNEQFF.

This clonotype was detected only a few times. The chain carries TRBV18 and TRBJ1-2; D uncertain. Germline CDR1 and CDR2: KGHSH and LQKENI. Trimming removed 3 bases at V and 3 bases at J, with 8 bases between. The CDR3 is made up of 13 amino acids. CDR3 sequence (DNA): TGTGCCAGCTCACCCCCACCCGACTATGGCTACACCTTC. Translation gives CASSPPPDYGYTF.

With respect to this clonotype: This may come from a read error, since a much larger clone is one base off. The rearrangement joins TRBV3-1 to TRBJ1-1; D call uncertain. Between the trimmed V and J ends, which lost 1 base and 5 bases, there was a span of 8 bases. The CDR3 has 13 amino acids. Germline V gene sequence: CDR1 LGHDT, CDR2 YNNKEL (reference sequence). CDR3 protein: CASSQVKETEAFF. The CDR3 nucleotides read TGTGCCAGCAGCCAAGTAAAAGAGACTGAAGCTTTCTTT.

Only a few counts were recorded for this clonotype. A single base separates this from a much larger clone, so it may be a read error. The chain uses TRBV3-1 and TRBJ1-6; D is unresolved. The length of the CDR3 is 14 residues. Germline V gene data show CDR1 as LGHDT and CDR2 as YNNKEL (reference sequence). Here the CDR3 reads CASSQGTTNSPLRF. The DNA for the CDR3 is TGTGCCAGCAGCCAAGGCACCACAAATTCACCCCTCCGCTTT.

As for this clonotype: The junction shows a germline mismatch at one end, possibly a read error. The CDR3 here is CASSLVGTSGQETQYF. The CDR3 DNA follows: TGTGCTAGCAGCTTAGTAGGGACTAGCGGACAAGAGACCCAGTACTTC. The genes are TRBV7-7 and TRBJ2-5; 11 positions agree with TRBD2. The V gene's germline CDR1 is SSHAT and CDR2 FNYEAQ (reference sequence). CDR3 length equals 16 residues.

V gene TRBV3-1 combines with J gene TRBJ1-3, with TRBD1 identical over 7 bases. V lost 2 bases to trimming and J lost 3 bases; unmatched junction nucleotides: 4. The germline V gene has CDR1 LGHDT and CDR2 YNNKEL (reference sequence). CDR3 length equals 15 residues. CDR3 nucleotide sequence: TGTGCCAGCAGCCAACCCGGGGACAGTGGAAACACCATATATTTT. Translation gives CASSQPGDSGNTIYF. Combining the CDR3 with reference TRBV3-1 and TRBJ1-3 gives the whole variable domain DTAVSQTPKYLVTQMGNDKSIKCEQNLGHDTMYWYKQDSKKFLKIMFSYNNKELIINETVPNRFSPKSPDKAHLNLHINSLELGDSAVYFCASSQPGDSGNTIYFGEGSWLTVV.

Worth noting for this clonotype: This could be a read error, since a much larger clone is one nucleotide away. The CDR3 bases are TGTGCCAGCAGCCGTGCAGGGATTAGCAATCAGCCCCAGCATTTT. The encoded protein is CASSRAGISNQPQHF. The V call is TRBV3-1, the J call TRBJ1-5; a possible D gene is TRBD1 (5 bases). Looked up from germline, CDR1 is LGHDT and CDR2 is YNNKEL (reference sequence). The V gene lost 4 bases and the J gene lost 0 bases, with 10 bases spanning the gap. The CDR3 spans 15 residues. The complete variable domain, with remaining parts taken from reference TRBV3-1 and TRBJ1-5, reads DTAVSQTPKYLVTQMGNDKSIKCEQNLGHDTMYWYKQDSKKFLKIMFSYNNKELIINETVPNRFSPKSPDKAHLNLHINSLELGDSAVYFCASSRAGISNQPQHFGDGTRLSIL.

The table lists this clonotype with many counts. The rearrangement uses TRBV6-2 or TRBV6-3 and TRBJ2-4, with 8 bases aligning to TRBD1. Germline-derived CDR1 and CDR2 are MNHEY and SVGEGT. The ends lost 0 bases at V and 8 bases at J; junction bases unmatched: 0. The CDR3 runs to 13 residues. The CDR3 DNA sequence: TGTGCCAGCAGTTACTCGGACAGGGACATTCAGTACTTC. Translation: CASSYSDRDIQYF.

This clonotype was recorded a few times. V gene TRBV7-6 combines with J gene TRBJ2-1; 9 nucleotides match TRBD1. The germline gives CDR1 SGHVS, CDR2 FNYEAQ. Trimming removed 4 bases from V and 12 bases from J; junction bases left unmatched: 10. CDR3 length equals 14 residues. Here the CDR3 reads CASSSGTGSRGQFF. The DNA for the CDR3 is TGTGCCAGCAGCTCCGGGACAGGGAGTAGGGGGCAGTTCTTC.

The table lists this clonotype with many counts. The chain links TRBV20-1 to TRBJ2-7; no definite D call. V lost 4 bases, J lost 6 bases, and 25 bases lay in between. The CDR3 is 16 residues long. The germline V gene encodes CDR1 DFQATT and CDR2 SNEGSKA (reference sequence). CDR3 DNA sequence: TGCAGTGCTATCACCACCTCCGGCCGACGTCGTTCCGAGCAGTACTTC. It is translated as CSAITTSGRRRSEQYF.

This clonotype has more than one count but fewer than ten. The chain combines TRBV7-9 with TRBJ2-7; no clear D gene. The V end was cut by 5 bases, the J end by 6 bases, with 11 bases between. This CDR3 is 12 amino acids long. Germline values: CDR1 SEHNR, CDR2 FQNEAQ (reference sequence). CDR3 DNA sequence: TGTGCCAGCAGCACCGACCCTTCCGAGCAGTACTTC. Residues: CASSTDPSEQYF.

This clonotype came up many times. The J gene is TRBJ2-1, the V gene TRBV7-2; D might be TRBD2 (5 bases). Trimming stripped 0 bases from V and 6 bases from J, with 9 bases between. The germline V gene encodes CDR1 SGHTA and CDR2 FQGNSA. This CDR3 is built from 14 residues. The CDR3 reads CASSLAVLANEQFF. The CDR3 region has the DNA TGTGCCAGCAGCTTAGCGGTCCTAGCCAATGAGCAGTTCTTC.

This clonotype was seen ten or more times. V gene TRBV20-1 combines with J gene TRBJ2-5; 8 positions agree with TRBD1. J lost 10 bases, V lost 4 bases, and 8 bases had no gene match. Looked up from germline, CDR1 is DFQATT and CDR2 is SNEGSKA (reference sequence). This CDR3 is built from 12 residues. CDR3 loop: CSANPTGGLQYF. The DNA of the CDR3 is TGCAGTGCTAACCCAACAGGGGGACTCCAGTACTTC.

The chain combines TRBV6-1 with TRBJ2-1, with TRBD2 identical over 10 bases. The ends lost 6 bases at V and 9 bases at J; junction bases unmatched: 11. This CDR3 contains 15 residues. CDR1 MNHNS and CDR2 SASEGT come from the germline V gene. The CDR3 protein is CASSQSGGALVEQFF. In DNA, the CDR3 is TGTGCCAGCAGCCAAAGCGGGGGGGCATTGGTTGAGCAGTTCTTC.

The chain is built from TRBV7-9 and TRBJ1-2; D is perhaps TRBD1 (5 bases). Germline CDR1 reads SEHNR; CDR2 reads FQNEAQ (reference sequence). There are 14 residues in the CDR3. V lost 5 bases, J lost 6 bases, and 16 bases lay in between. The CDR3: CASSPRAGPDGYTF. CDR3 coding DNA: TGTGCCAGCAGCCCCCGCGCGGGGCCGGATGGCTACACCTTC.